These T cell receptor beta chains were read from a single sample in a study of blood T cell repertoires in COVID-19. Assay used: immunoSEQ multiplex PCR; TCRdb lists only in-frame clones, some missing. The table records roughly 200,000 clones, over 75% of them present only once. The material sequenced was peripheral blood. Receptor source: a woman in her 40s who had recovered from COVID-19. CDR3s include the opening cysteine and the closing phenylalanine or tryptophan. The D gene is left open where the match is weak. The listing skips clone size in some rows; elsewhere it reads once, few, many or a size class.

d_gene: .; v_gene: TRBV15; abundance: few; j_gene: TRBJ1-6; CDR3nt: TGTGCCACCAGCAGAGATCAGAAGGGGCCAAATTCACCCCTCCACTTT; CDR3aa: CATSRDQKGPNSPLHF
d_gene: TRBD2; v_gene: TRBV30; abundance: once; j_gene: TRBJ2-4; CDR3nt: TGTGCCTGGAGTGTAGATGAAGAACTAGCGGACCGACGAACCAAAAACATTCAGTACTTC; CDR3aa: CAWSVDEELADRRTKNIQYF
d_gene: .; v_gene: TRBV30; abundance: .; j_gene: TRBJ2-1; CDR3nt: TGTGCCTGGAGTGTACATAGCGGCCCCTACAATGAGCAGTTCTTC; CDR3aa: CAWSVHSGPYNEQFF
d_gene: TRBD1; v_gene: TRBV7-9; abundance: .; j_gene: TRBJ2-3; CDR3nt: TGTGCCAGCCCGGGACAGGGGGCTACAGATACGCAGTATTTT; CDR3aa: CASPGQGATDTQYF
d_gene: .; v_gene: TRBV5-1; abundance: .; j_gene: TRBJ1-2; CDR3nt: TGCGCCAGCAGCTTGGTAGGAGGGGACTATGGCTACACCTTC; CDR3aa: CASSLVGGDYGYTF
d_gene: .; v_gene: TRBV27; abundance: .; j_gene: TRBJ1-2; CDR3nt: TGTGCCAGCAGTTTTCTCTCCTCAGGTGGCTACACCTTC; CDR3aa: CASSFLSSGGYTF
d_gene: TRBD2; v_gene: TRBV5-1; abundance: .; j_gene: TRBJ2-1; CDR3nt: TGCGCCAGCAGACCAATAGCGGGAGGGCCTTCCAATGAGCAGTTCTTC; CDR3aa: CASRPIAGGPSNEQFF
d_gene: TRBD1; v_gene: TRBV4-2; abundance: .; j_gene: TRBJ2-7; CDR3nt: TGTGCCAGCAGCCAAGAAGGGACAGGCCGGGCCTACGAGCAGTACTTC; CDR3aa: CASSQEGTGRAYEQYF
d_gene: TRBD1; v_gene: TRBV13; abundance: once; j_gene: TRBJ1-1; CDR3nt: TGTGCCAGCCGAACCACAGGGGGCACTGAAGCTTTCTTT; CDR3aa: CASRTTGGTEAFF
d_gene: TRBD1; v_gene: TRBV28; abundance: few; j_gene: TRBJ2-6; CDR3nt: TGTGCCAGCAGCCCGAATAGGGGGAGACAGGGGTCTGGGGCCAACGTCCTGACTTTC; CDR3aa: CASSPNRGRQGSGANVLTF
d_gene: .; v_gene: TRBV11-2; abundance: .; j_gene: TRBJ2-3; CDR3nt: TGTGCCAGCAGCTTAGGAGGAGGAACCTATGGAGATACGCAGTATTTT; CDR3aa: CASSLGGGTYGDTQYF
d_gene: .; v_gene: TRBV4-1; abundance: .; j_gene: TRBJ1-2; CDR3nt: TGCGCCAGCAGCCAAGCAGGGGTTGAGGAGGGCTACACCTTC; CDR3aa: CASSQAGVEEGYTF
d_gene: .; v_gene: TRBV15; abundance: .; j_gene: TRBJ2-3; CDR3nt: TGTGCCACCAGCAGAGATCGGAGGCTTCAGGGCACAGATACGCAGTATTTT; CDR3aa: CATSRDRRLQGTDTQYF
d_gene: .; v_gene: TRBV6-5; abundance: .; j_gene: TRBJ1-6; CDR3nt: TGTGCCAGCAGTTGGCAGGGGACCGGGTATTCACCCCTCCACTTT; CDR3aa: CASSWQGTGYSPLHF
d_gene: TRBD1; v_gene: TRBV16; abundance: .; j_gene: TRBJ2-7; CDR3nt: TGTGCCAGCAGCCCCGGGGACAGGCGGGAGCAGTACTTC; CDR3aa: CASSPGDRREQYF